This passage covers 25 T cell receptor beta chains from one sample sequenced in a study of blood T cell repertoires in COVID-19. Clones were read by immunoSEQ multiplex PCR, and TCRdb kept only the in-frame ones, dropping some. The table records about 150,000 clones, about 89% of them present only once. Sequencing was performed on peripheral blood. Receptors originate from a man aged 50 or older with acute or convalescent COVID-19.

The chain recombines TRBV28 with TRBJ2-2, with TRBD2 matching over 9 bases. There are 14 residues in the CDR3. Per germline, CDR1 MDHEN and CDR2 SYDVKM. After removal of 7 bases from V and 4 bases from J, the junction contained 4 bases not matched to a gene. CDR3 DNA: TGTGCCAGCACTGGCGGGGGGGCCACCGGGGAGCTGTTTTTT. This gives the protein CASTGGGATGELFF.

J is TRBJ1-4 and V is TRBV18; D remains unclear. The ends were cut back, 3 bases at V and 8 bases at J, with 16 bases in the middle. The CDR3 extends over 15 amino acids. Germline-derived CDR1 and CDR2 are KGHSH and LQKENI. CDR3 loop: CASSPGATGGEKLFF. CDR3 sequence (DNA): TGTGCCAGCTCACCGGGCGCCACCGGAGGAGAAAAACTGTTTTTT.

The rearrangement joins TRBV5-6 to TRBJ1-1, with D unresolved. The CDR3 runs 15 residues. V was pared by 0 bases and J by 0 bases, with 9 bases between. Germline V gene sequence: CDR1 SGHDT, CDR2 YYEEEE. CDR3 amino acids: CASSLAQKLNTEAFF. CDR3 DNA: TGTGCCAGCAGCTTGGCCCAGAAACTGAACACTGAAGCTTTCTTT.

The chain is built from TRBV9 and TRBJ1-1, with 9 bases that match TRBD1. CDR3 size: 14 residues. The germline CDR1 and CDR2 sequences are SGDLS and YYNGEE. Losses at the gene ends were 1 base for V and 4 bases for J; bases not matched to a gene: 2. CDR3 protein: CASSVQGQGTEAFF. The CDR3 DNA is TGTGCCAGCAGCGTACAGGGACAGGGCACTGAAGCTTTCTTT.

The chain is built from TRBV5-4 and TRBJ2-1; 7 bases fit TRBD1. After removal of 4 bases from V and 7 bases from J, the junction contained 8 bases not matched to a gene. Per the germline V gene, CDR1 is SGHNT and CDR2 is YYREEE (reference sequence). This CDR3 region has 14 residues. CDR3 residues: CASSGRDRRNEQFF. The CDR3 nucleotides read TGTGCCAGCAGCGGCCGGGACAGACGTAATGAGCAGTTCTTC.

CDR3 DNA sequence: TGTGCCAGCAGCTCAGACAGAAACTACGAGCAGTACTTC. Amino acid sequence: CASSSDRNYEQYF. The rearrangement joins TRBV11-2 to TRBJ2-7; D is possibly TRBD1 (5 bases). The V gene lost 4 bases and the J gene lost 3 bases, with 10 bases spanning the gap. Germline CDR1 is SGHAT and CDR2 is FQNNGV. This CDR3 comprises 13 residues.

The genes are TRBV10-3 and TRBJ2-5; 10 bases are a match to TRBD2. This CDR3 has 14 residues. The V and J ends lost 6 bases and 2 bases, in that order; junction bases with no gene match: 3. The germline CDR1 and CDR2 sequences are ENHRY and SYGVKD. For the CDR3, the DNA is TGTGCCATCAGGGCTAGCGGGAGACAAGAGACCCAGTACTTC. This translates into CAIRASGRQETQYF.

This rearrangement joins TRBV5-1 to TRBJ2-7; 7 positions agree with TRBD1. J lost 3 bases, V lost 4 bases, and 7 bases had no gene match. The CDR3 contains 14 residues. Germline assignment: CDR1 SGHRS and CDR2 YFSETQ. CDR3 bases: TGCGCCAGCAGCCCGGGGACAGAATACTACGAGCAGTACTTC. Residues: CASSPGTEYYEQYF.

V is TRBV30 and J is TRBJ1-6, with D perhaps TRBD1 (6 bases). This CDR3 contains 17 residues. The germline gives CDR1 GTSNPN, CDR2 SVGIG (reference sequence). Trimming removed 0 bases at V and 0 bases at J, with 12 bases between. This CDR3 reads CAWSVRDTSSYNSPLHF. CDR3 nucleotide sequence: TGTGCCTGGAGTGTACGGGACACGAGCTCCTATAATTCACCCCTCCACTTT.

The chain couples TRBV29-1 to TRBJ1-6; 7 positions match TRBD1. The germline V gene encodes CDR1 SQVTM and CDR2 ANQGSEA. This CDR3 is 14 amino acids long. V was clipped by 7 bases and J by 6 bases; unmatched bases: 9. The CDR3 loop reads CSGKTGKSNSPLHF. The CDR3, as DNA: TGCAGCGGCAAGACAGGGAAGAGTAATTCACCCCTCCACTTT.

The rearrangement links TRBV15 to TRBJ2-6; D is perhaps TRBD2 (5 bases). V was clipped by 0 bases and J by 0 bases, with 6 bases between them. CDR1 LNHNV and CDR2 YYDKDF come from the germline V gene (reference sequence). The length of the CDR3 is 16 residues. CDR3 nucleotide sequence: TGTGCCACCAGCAGAGAACGGGACTCTGGGGCCAACGTCCTGACTTTC. It encodes CATSRERDSGANVLTF.

The chain uses TRBV5-1 and TRBJ2-7; 11 positions agree with TRBD1. This CDR3 is 15 amino acids long. V trimming: 2 bases; J trimming: 4 bases; junction bases outside the gene matches: 5. Germline values: CDR1 SGHRS, CDR2 YFSETQ. CDR3 nucleotides: TGCGCCAGCAGCTTCACCGGGACAGGGGGTTACGAGCAGTACTTC. Protein sequence: CASSFTGTGGYEQYF.

The chain couples TRBV4-2 to TRBJ2-5, with 11 bases lining up with TRBD2. The CDR3 extends over 15 amino acids. CDR1 and CDR2 from the germline V gene are LGHNA and YNFKEQ. With 4 bases clipped from V and 2 bases from J, the junction kept 3 bases outside the gene matches. The DNA of the CDR3 is TGTGCCAGCAGCCGCGGGACTAGCGGACAAGAGACCCAGTACTTC. Translation: CASSRGTSGQETQYF.

The rearrangement joins TRBV5-1 to TRBJ1-1; 8 bases align to TRBD1. V was clipped by 6 bases and J by 0 bases; unmatched bases: 7. Germline V gene data show CDR1 as SGHRS and CDR2 as YFSETQ. This CDR3 is built from 15 residues. CDR3 sequence (DNA): TGCGCCAGCACACCCCGGGGACAGGTGAACACTGAAGCTTTCTTT. It codes for CASTPRGQVNTEAFF.

This clone was counted only a few times. The V and J genes are TRBV19 and TRBJ1-4; D unresolved. The CDR3 sequence is 16 residues long. Trimming pared 3 bases from V and 0 bases from J, leaving 11 bases between. Germline values: CDR1 LNHDA, CDR2 SQIVND (reference sequence). The CDR3 DNA follows: TGTGCCAGTAGTATGGGCAGCATCGCAACTAATGAAAAACTGTTTTTT. Its translation: CASSMGSIATNEKLFF. The full variable domain, with the rest looked up from reference TRBV19 and TRBJ1-4, is DGGITQSPKYLFRKEGQNVTLSCEQNLNHDAMYWYRQDPGQGLRLIYYSQIVNDFQKGDIAEGYSVSREKKESFPLTVTSAQKNPTAFYLCASSMGSIATNEKLFFGSGTQLSVL.

The chain combines TRBV21-1 with TRBJ2-7; the table's D call, TRBD2, has no DNA check behind it. TRBV21-1 is described as a pseudogene. This CDR3 spans 15 amino acids. CDR3 nucleotide sequence: TGTGCCAGCAGCAAAGGGGGACTAGCGGAGCCCGAGCAGTACTTC. Its translation: CASSKGGLAEPEQYF.

This sequence joins TRBV5-1 and TRBJ2-3, with D tentatively TRBD2 (7 bases). Trimming removed 4 bases at V and 6 bases at J, with 15 bases between. This CDR3 contains 14 residues. CDR1 and CDR2 (germline): SGHRS, YFSETQ. This CDR3 is CASSVPGGVDTQYF. The DNA for the CDR3 is TGCGCCAGCAGCGTACCGGGGGGCGTGGATACGCAGTATTTT. Full variable domain (outside the CDR3, taken from reference TRBV5-1 and TRBJ2-3): KAGVTQTPRYLIKTRGQQVTLSCSPISGHRSVSWYQQTPGQGLQFLFEYFSETQRNKGNFPGRFSGRQFSNSRSEMNVSTLELGDSALYLCASSVPGGVDTQYFGPGTRLTVL.

This chain links TRBV6-5 with TRBJ1-1; no firm D call. The CDR3 is made up of 14 amino acids. CDR1 MNHEY and CDR2 SVGAGI come from the germline V gene. Trimming stripped 8 bases from V and 6 bases from J, with 19 bases between. For the CDR3, the DNA is TGTGCCAGCGGGTCCATAGGTTCCAGGTCTGAAGCTTTCTTT. Protein product: CASGSIGSRSEAFF.

V gene TRBV11-2 combines with J gene TRBJ1-6; 9 positions agree with TRBD1. CDR1 and CDR2 (germline): SGHAT, FQNNGV. The CDR3 is 15 residues long. V lost 5 bases to trimming and J lost 5 bases; unmatched junction nucleotides: 4. CDR3 DNA: TGTGCCAGCAGCCTAACAGGGGGCGATAATTCACCCCTCCACTTT. This translates into CASSLTGGDNSPLHF.

This clone was counted once. The sample contains more than one DNA sequence encoding this CDR3. The rearrangement uses TRBV5-1 and TRBJ2-1; maybe TRBD2 (5 bases). The CDR3 covers 15 residues. Germline assignment: CDR1 SGHRS and CDR2 YFSETQ. Trimming removed 0 bases from V and 5 bases from J, with 12 bases in between. The CDR3 reads CASSLGLAANNEQFF. Here the CDR3 DNA reads TGCGCCAGCAGCTTGGGCCTAGCAGCTAACAATGAGCAGTTCTTC.

The chain recombines TRBV28 with TRBJ1-4; TRBD1 is a possible D gene (5 bases). The germline CDR1 and CDR2 sequences are MDHEN and SYDVKM. Trimming cost V 6 bases and J 7 bases, with 18 bases left between them. This CDR3 has 15 residues. The CDR3 reads CASSPGGAGGEKLFF. The CDR3 nucleotides read TGTGCCAGCAGCCCGGGAGGGGCTGGGGGTGAAAAACTGTTTTTT.

The rearrangement links TRBV7-2 to TRBJ2-2; 9 nucleotides agree with TRBD1. The germline V gene has CDR1 SGHTA and CDR2 FQGNSA. The CDR3 is 14 amino acids. After removal of 6 bases from V and 5 bases from J, the junction contained 4 bases not matched to a gene. The CDR3 loop is CASSLQGATGELFF. In nucleotides, the CDR3 is TGTGCCAGCAGTTTACAGGGGGCAACCGGGGAGCTGTTTTTT. The full variable domain, its missing parts supplied by reference TRBV7-2 and TRBJ2-2, is GAGVSQSPSNKVTEKGKDVELRCDPISGHTALYWYRQSLGQGLEFLIYFQGNSAPDKSGLPSDRFSAERTGGSVSTLTIQRTQQEDSAVYLCASSLQGATGELFFGEGSRLTVL.

This clone was observed a single time. The CDR3 DNA reads as TGTGCCAGCTCAACCGGGACAGCGGGAAACACCATATATTTT. Amino acid sequence: CASSTGTAGNTIYF. This chain connects TRBV18 to TRBJ1-3, with 7 bases matching TRBD1. The V gene end was trimmed by 5 bases and the J gene end by 4 bases; junction bases not matched to a gene: 5. The CDR3 runs to 14 residues. From germline, CDR1 is KGHSH and CDR2 LQKENI.

V and J are TRBV7-8 and TRBJ1-1; D is perhaps TRBD1 (6 bases). Germline loops: CDR1 SGHVS, CDR2 FQNEAQ. This CDR3 spans 15 amino acids. V was pared by 3 bases and J by 4 bases, with 15 bases between. The CDR3 DNA is TGTGCCAGCAGCTTCAGGGGCCGACGGGCCACTGAAGCTTTCTTT. It yields the protein CASSFRGRRATEAFF.

The chain carries TRBV9 and TRBJ1-1; tentatively, D is TRBD1 (5 bases). This CDR3 is 15 amino acids long. V was clipped by 0 bases and J by 0 bases, with 9 bases between them. From germline, CDR1 is SGDLS and CDR2 YYNGEE. CDR3 DNA: TGTGCCAGCAGCGTAGGGGCAGGGTTGAACACTGAAGCTTTCTTT. This gives the protein CASSVGAGLNTEAFF.